These 4 T cell receptor beta chains share one sample of origin, sequenced in a study of blood T cell repertoires in COVID-19. The protocol was immunoSEQ multiplex PCR, while the TCRdb copy is restricted to in-frame clones and leaves out a portion. The sample contains 52,000 or so clones, 70% to 85% of which appear only once. What was sequenced was peripheral blood. The origin of the receptors is a human donor in a cohort sampled during active COVID-19.

CDR3 nucleotide sequence: TGCGCCAGCAGCCAGGGGCTAGCGGGAGGAGAGACCGGGGAGCTGTTTTTT. It codes for CASSQGLAGGETGELFF. The V call is TRBV4-1, the J call TRBJ2-2; the match to TRBD2 covers 11 bases. Germline lookup yields CDR1 MGHRA and CDR2 YSYEKL. The CDR3 covers 17 residues. V lost 3 bases, J lost 5 bases, and 8 bases stayed unmatched.

The V gene is TRBV19, the J gene TRBJ2-1, with 7 bases that match TRBD2. V was clipped by 7 bases and J by 1 base; unmatched bases: 7. Per the germline V gene, CDR1 is LNHDA and CDR2 is SQIVND (reference sequence). The CDR3 totals 15 residues. The CDR3 coding sequence is TGTGCCAGTAAGACCGGGGGGTTGTCCTACAATGAGCAGTTCTTC. It yields the protein CASKTGGLSYNEQFF. The variable domain in full, with the rest retrieved from reference TRBV19 and TRBJ2-1, is DGGITQSPKYLFRKEGQNVTLSCEQNLNHDAMYWYRQDPGQGLRLIYYSQIVNDFQKGDIAEGYSVSREKKESFPLTVTSAQKNPTAFYLCASKTGGLSYNEQFFGPGTRLTVL.

The CDR3 is CASSRTGAGTEAFF. The CDR3, as DNA: TGTGCCAGCAGTCGGACAGGGGCCGGCACTGAAGCTTTCTTT. The chain joins TRBV2 to TRBJ1-1; 9 bases are a match to TRBD1. This CDR3 has 14 amino acids. V shed 5 bases and J 4 bases; nucleotides not matched to a gene: 5. Germline CDR1 reads SNHLY; CDR2 reads FYNNEI.

V and J are TRBV6-2 or TRBV6-3 and TRBJ1-1; the D gene is possibly TRBD1 (6 bases). This CDR3 is built from 16 residues. Germline CDR1 and CDR2: MNHEY and SVGEGT. Trimming took 0 bases from V and 0 from J, leaving 11 bases between them. The CDR3 region has the DNA TGTGCCAGCAGTTACTCCCCCACAGGGATGAACACTGAAGCTTTCTTT. Translated, it gives CASSYSPTGMNTEAFF.